Following are 2 T cell receptor beta chains from one sample sequenced in a study of blood T cell repertoires in COVID-19. Assay used: immunoSEQ multiplex PCR; TCRdb lists only in-frame clones, some missing. The sample has about 190,000 clones, 84% seen once. Sequenced material: peripheral blood. These receptor sequences come from a man aged 30-40 years with active or convalescent COVID-19.

This clone was counted a few times. The chain couples TRBV30 to TRBJ1-5; tentatively, D is TRBD1 (5 bases). The germline CDR1 and CDR2 sequences are GTSNPN and SVGIG (reference sequence). V was clipped by 0 bases and J by 4 bases, with 13 bases between them. The CDR3 covers 15 residues. Written as DNA, the CDR3 is TGTGCCTGGAGTGTAAGGCAGGGTTGGAATCAGCCCCAGCATTTT. Protein sequence: CAWSVRQGWNQPQHF.

This CDR3 reads CAWSTRQFANYGYTF. CDR3 DNA: TGTGCCTGGAGTACACGACAGTTCGCTAACTATGGCTACACCTTC. The chain combines TRBV30 with TRBJ1-2, with D possibly being TRBD1 (5 bases). The CDR3 extends over 15 amino acids. Deletions cut 2 bases from V and 0 bases from J, with 13 bases between. Per the germline V gene, CDR1 is GTSNPN and CDR2 is SVGIG (reference sequence).